The subject of this entry is one T cell receptor beta chain. This entry comes from a study of regulatory T cells in long-lasting Graves disease. Arm-PCR with iRepertoire HTBI primers amplified the CDR3 regions for these TCR beta libraries. A single record per CDR3 protein comes from TCRdb applying MiXCR to the multiplex PCR reads. The repertoire has roughly 500,000 distinct CDR3 sequences, 13% of them found once; the top ten carry roughly 10%. Time point denoted: newly diagnosed GD, antithyroid drugs for less than 3 months. Generation of the TCR library employed RNA extracted from PBMCs. Blood from the periphery, approximately 10 milliliters in all, was drawn into EDTA tubes. The sample was also linked to a second study, of T cells in Graves' hyperthyroidism and ophthalmopathy.

The sequenced sample was peripheral blood mononuclear cells (PBMCs), obtained at new diagnosis, from a patient treated with antithyroid drugs. This TCR came from a man aged 25-40 years with Graves disease.

The CDR3 nucleotides read TGTGCCCTGGGTAGGGGGCCTCCACCCTACGAGCAGTACTTC. It translates to CALGRGPPPYEQYF. The gene calls are TRBV28 and TRBJ2-7; the match to TRBD1 covers 7 bases. The CDR3 has 14 amino acids. V shed 11 bases, J shed 2 bases, and the junction held 12 bases outside the gene matches. Germline V gene lookup returns CDR1 MDHEN and CDR2 SYDVKM. Looking up the rest from reference TRBV28 and TRBJ2-7 gives the full variable domain: DVKVTQSSRYLVKRTGEKVFLECVQDMDHENMFWYRQDPGLGLRLIYFSYDVKMKEKGDIPEGYSVSREKKERFSLILESASTNQTSMYLCALGRGPPPYEQYFGPGTRLTVT.